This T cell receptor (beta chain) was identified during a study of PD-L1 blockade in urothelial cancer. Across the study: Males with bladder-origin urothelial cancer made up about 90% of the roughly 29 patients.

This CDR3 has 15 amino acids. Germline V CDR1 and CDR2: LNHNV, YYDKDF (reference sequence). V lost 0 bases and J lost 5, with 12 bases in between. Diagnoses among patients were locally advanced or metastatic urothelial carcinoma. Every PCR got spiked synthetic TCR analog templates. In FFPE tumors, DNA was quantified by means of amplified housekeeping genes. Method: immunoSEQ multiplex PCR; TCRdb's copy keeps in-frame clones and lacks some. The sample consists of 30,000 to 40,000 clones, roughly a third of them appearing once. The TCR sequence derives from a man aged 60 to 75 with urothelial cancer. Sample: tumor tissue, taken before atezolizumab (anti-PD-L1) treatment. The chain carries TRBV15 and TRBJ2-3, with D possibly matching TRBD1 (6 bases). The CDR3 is CATSRDHRAGDTQYF. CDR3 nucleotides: TGTGCCACCAGCAGAGATCACAGGGCCGGAGATACGCAGTATTTT.